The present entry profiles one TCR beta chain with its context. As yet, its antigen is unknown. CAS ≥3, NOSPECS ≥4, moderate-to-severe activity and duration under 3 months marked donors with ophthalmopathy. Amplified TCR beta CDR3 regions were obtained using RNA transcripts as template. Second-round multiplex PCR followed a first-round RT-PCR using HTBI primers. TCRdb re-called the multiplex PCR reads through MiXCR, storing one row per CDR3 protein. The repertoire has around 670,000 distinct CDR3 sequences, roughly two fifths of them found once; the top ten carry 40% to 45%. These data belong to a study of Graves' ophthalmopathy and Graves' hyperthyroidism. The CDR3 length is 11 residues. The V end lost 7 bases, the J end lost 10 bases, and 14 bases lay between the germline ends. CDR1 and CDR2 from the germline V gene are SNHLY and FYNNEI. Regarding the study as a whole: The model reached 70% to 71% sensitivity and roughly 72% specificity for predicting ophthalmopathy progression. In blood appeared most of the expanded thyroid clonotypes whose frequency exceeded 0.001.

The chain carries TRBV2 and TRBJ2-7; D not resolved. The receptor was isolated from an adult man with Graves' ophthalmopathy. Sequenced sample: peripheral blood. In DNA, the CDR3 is TGTGCCAGCACTCTAGGGTCGAGCCAGTACTTC. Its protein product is CASTLGSSQYF.